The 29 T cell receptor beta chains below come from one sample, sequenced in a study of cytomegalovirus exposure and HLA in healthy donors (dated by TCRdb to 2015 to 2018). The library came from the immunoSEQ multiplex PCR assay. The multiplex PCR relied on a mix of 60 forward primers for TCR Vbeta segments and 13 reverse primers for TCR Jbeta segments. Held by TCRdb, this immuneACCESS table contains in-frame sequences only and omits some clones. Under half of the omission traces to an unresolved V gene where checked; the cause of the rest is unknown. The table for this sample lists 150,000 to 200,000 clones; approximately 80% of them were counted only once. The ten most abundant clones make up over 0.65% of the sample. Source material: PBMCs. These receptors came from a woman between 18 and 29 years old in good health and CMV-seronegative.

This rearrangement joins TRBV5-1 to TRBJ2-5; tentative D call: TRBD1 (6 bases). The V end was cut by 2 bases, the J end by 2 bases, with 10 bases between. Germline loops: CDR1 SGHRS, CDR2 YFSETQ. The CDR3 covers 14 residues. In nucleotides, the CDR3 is TGCGCCAGCAGCTTTTCCAGGGGACAAGAGACCCAGTACTTC. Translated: CASSFSRGQETQYF.

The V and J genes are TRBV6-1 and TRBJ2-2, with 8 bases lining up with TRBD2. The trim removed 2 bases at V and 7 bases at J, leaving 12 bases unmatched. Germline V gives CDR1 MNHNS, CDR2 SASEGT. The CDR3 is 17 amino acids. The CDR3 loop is CASSERVSGEIGGELFF. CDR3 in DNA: TGTGCCAGCAGTGAACGAGTTAGCGGGGAAATCGGCGGGGAGCTGTTTTTT.

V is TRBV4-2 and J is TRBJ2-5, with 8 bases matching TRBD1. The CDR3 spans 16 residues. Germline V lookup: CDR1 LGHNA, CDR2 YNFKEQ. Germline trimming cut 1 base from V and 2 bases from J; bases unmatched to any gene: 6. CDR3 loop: CASSQAHRGRQETQYF. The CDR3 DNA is TGTGCCAGCAGCCAAGCTCACAGGGGGAGACAAGAGACCCAGTACTTC.

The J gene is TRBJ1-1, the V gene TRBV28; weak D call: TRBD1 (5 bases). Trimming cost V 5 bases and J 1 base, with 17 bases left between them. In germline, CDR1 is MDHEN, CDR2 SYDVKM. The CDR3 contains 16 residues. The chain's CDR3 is CASSTELRGGNTEAFF. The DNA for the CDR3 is TGTGCCAGCAGTACTGAACTACGGGGGGGGAACACTGAAGCTTTCTTT.

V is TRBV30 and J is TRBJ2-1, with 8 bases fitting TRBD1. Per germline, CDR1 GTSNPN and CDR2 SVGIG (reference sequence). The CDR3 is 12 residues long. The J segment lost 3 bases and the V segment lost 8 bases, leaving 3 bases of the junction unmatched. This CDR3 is CAGDRGYNEQFF. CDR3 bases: TGTGCCGGTGACAGGGGCTACAATGAGCAGTTCTTC.

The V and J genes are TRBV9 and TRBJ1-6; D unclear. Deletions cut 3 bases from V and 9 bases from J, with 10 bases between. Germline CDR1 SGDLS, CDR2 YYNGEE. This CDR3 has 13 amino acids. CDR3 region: CASSANWASPLHF. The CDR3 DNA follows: TGTGCCAGCAGCGCAAACTGGGCTTCACCCCTCCACTTT.

CDR3 sequence reads: CASSLEDRPNQPQHF. In nucleotides, the CDR3 is TGTGCCAGCAGCTTAGAGGACAGGCCCAATCAGCCCCAGCATTTT. V is TRBV7-2 and J is TRBJ1-5; TRBD1 matches at 7 bases. From germline, CDR1 is SGHTA and CDR2 FQGNSA. J was trimmed by 3 bases and V by 1 base; bases with no gene match: 3. CDR3 length: 15 amino acids.

CDR3 nucleotides: TGCGCCAGCAGCGCCGGGACAGGGGGCGGAACAGATACGCAGTATTTT. This sequence encodes CASSAGTGGGTDTQYF. The genes are TRBV5-1 and TRBJ2-3, with 12 bases that match TRBD1. Germline CDR1 and CDR2: SGHRS and YFSETQ. V gave up 4 bases and J gave up 3 bases; unmatched junction bases: 6. There are 16 residues in the CDR3.

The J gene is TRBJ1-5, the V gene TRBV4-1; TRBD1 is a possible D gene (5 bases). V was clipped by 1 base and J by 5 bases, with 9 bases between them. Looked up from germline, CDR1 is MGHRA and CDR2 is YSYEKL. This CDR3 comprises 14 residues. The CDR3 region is CASSQGQTYQPQHF. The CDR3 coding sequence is TGCGCCAGCAGCCAAGGACAGACTTATCAGCCCCAGCATTTT.

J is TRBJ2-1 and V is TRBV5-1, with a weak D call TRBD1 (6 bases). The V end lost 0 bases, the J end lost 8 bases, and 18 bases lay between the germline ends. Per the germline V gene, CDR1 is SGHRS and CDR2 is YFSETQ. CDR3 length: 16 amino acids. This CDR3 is CASSLAGTSRGDEQFF. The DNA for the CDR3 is TGCGCCAGCAGCTTGGCTGGGACATCCCGTGGCGATGAGCAGTTCTTC.

The CDR3 DNA is TGTGCCAGCAGCTTACTTCAGGGGGCAAATCGACGAGATACGCAGTATTTT. This sequence encodes CASSLLQGANRRDTQYF. The rearrangement uses TRBV11-2 and TRBJ2-3; 8 bases line up with TRBD1. Trimming at V came to 2 bases and at J to 5 bases, leaving 12 bases not matched to a gene. CDR1 SGHAT and CDR2 FQNNGV come from the germline V gene. The CDR3 spans 17 residues.

The CDR3 DNA reads TGTGCCAGTAGGGATCCGGGACGGGGGAATGAAAAACTGTTTTTT. It specifies CASRDPGRGNEKLFF. The gene calls are TRBV19 and TRBJ1-4; tentatively, D is TRBD1 (5 bases). Germline V gene sequence: CDR1 LNHDA, CDR2 SQIVND (reference sequence). Trimming took off 6 bases at V and 5 bases at J, with 16 bases between the two ends. This CDR3 region has 15 residues.

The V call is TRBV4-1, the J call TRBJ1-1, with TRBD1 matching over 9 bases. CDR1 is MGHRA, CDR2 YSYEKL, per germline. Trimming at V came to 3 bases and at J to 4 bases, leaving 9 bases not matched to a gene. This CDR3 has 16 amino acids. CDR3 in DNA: TGCGCCAGCAGCCACATACAGGGGGCAGGGAGCACTGAAGCTTTCTTT. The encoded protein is CASSHIQGAGSTEAFF.

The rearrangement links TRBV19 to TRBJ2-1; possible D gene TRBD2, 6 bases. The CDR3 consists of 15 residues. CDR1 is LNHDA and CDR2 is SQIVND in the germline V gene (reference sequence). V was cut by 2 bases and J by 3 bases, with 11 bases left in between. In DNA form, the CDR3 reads TGTGCCAGTAGTATATTTGCGGAGGGCTACAATGAGCAGTTCTTC. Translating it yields CASSIFAEGYNEQFF.

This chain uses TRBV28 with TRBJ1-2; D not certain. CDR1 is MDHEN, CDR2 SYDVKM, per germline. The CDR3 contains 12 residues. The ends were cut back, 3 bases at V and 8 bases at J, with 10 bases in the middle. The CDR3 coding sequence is TGTGCCAGCAGTTTCTGGGGAGGCGGCTACACCTTC. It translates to CASSFWGGGYTF.

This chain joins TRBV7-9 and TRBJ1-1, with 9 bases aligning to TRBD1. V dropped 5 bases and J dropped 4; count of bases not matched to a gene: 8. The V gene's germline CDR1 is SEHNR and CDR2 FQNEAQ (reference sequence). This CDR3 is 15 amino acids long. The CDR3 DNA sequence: TGTGCCAGCAGCCTCGGGACAGGGTCCTCCACTGAAGCTTTCTTT. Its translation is CASSLGTGSSTEAFF.

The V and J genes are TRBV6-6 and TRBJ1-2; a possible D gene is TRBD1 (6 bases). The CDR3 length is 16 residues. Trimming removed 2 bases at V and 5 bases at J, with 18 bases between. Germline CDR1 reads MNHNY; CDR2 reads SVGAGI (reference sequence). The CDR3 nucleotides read TGTGCCAGCAGTTACCCTCGGGACATCGGGTCATATGGCTACACCTTC. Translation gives CASSYPRDIGSYGYTF.

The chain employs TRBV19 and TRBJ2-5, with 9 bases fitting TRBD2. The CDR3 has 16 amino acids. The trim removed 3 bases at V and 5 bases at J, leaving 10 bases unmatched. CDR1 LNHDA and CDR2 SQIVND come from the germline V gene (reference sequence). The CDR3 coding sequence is TGTGCCAGTAGTATGTTTATGGGACTAGCTTGGGAGACCCAGTACTTC. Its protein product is CASSMFMGLAWETQYF.

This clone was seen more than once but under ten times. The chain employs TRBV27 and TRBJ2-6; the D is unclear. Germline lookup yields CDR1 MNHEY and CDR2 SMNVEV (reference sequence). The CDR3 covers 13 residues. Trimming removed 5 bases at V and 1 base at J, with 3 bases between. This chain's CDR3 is CASSPSGANVLTF. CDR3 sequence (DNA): TGTGCCAGCAGTCCATCTGGGGCCAACGTCCTGACTTTC.

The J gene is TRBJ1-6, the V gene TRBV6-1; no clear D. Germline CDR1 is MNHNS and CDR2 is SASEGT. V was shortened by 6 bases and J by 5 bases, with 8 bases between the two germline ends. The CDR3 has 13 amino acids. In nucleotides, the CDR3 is TGTGCCAGCAGCCGAGAGAATAATTCACCCCTCCACTTT. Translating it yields CASSRENNSPLHF.

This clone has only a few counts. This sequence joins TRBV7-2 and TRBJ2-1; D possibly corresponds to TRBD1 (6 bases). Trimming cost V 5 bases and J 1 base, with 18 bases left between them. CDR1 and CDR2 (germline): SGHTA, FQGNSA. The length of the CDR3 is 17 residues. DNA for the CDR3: TGTGCCAGCAGCCGCAAAATCGGGACACAATCCTACAATGAGCAGTTCTTC. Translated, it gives CASSRKIGTQSYNEQFF.

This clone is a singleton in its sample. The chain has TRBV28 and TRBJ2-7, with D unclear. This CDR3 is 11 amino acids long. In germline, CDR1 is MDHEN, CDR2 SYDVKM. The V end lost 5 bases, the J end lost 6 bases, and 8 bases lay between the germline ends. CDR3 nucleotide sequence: TGTGCCAGCAGTACGAATAGCGAGCAGTACTTC. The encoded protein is CASSTNSEQYF.

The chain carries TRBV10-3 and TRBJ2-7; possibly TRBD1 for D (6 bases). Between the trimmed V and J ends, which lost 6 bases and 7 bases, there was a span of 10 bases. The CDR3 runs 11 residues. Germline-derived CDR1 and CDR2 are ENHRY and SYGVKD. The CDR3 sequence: CAIRQGEEQYF. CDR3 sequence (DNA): TGTGCCATCAGACAGGGCGAGGAGCAGTACTTC.

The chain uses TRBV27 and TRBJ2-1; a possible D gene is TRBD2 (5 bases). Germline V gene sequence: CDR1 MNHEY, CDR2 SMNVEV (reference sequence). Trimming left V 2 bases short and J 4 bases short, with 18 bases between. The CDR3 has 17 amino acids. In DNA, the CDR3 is TGTGCCAGCAGTTTAGTTGGAGCGGTACCACCTTACAATGAGCAGTTCTTC. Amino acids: CASSLVGAVPPYNEQFF.

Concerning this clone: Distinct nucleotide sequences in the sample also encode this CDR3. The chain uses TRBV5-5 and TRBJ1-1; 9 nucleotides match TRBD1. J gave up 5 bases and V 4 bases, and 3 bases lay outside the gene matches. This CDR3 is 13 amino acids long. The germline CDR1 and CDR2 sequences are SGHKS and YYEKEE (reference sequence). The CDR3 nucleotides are TGTGCCAGCAGCCCCGACAGGGGGACTGAAGCTTTCTTT. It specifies CASSPDRGTEAFF.

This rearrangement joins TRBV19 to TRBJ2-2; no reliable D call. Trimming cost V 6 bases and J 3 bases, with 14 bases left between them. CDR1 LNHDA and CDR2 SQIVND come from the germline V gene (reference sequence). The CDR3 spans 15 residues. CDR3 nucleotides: TGTGCCAGTAGCCCTATAGAGGCGGACACCGGGGAGCTGTTTTTT. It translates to CASSPIEADTGELFF.

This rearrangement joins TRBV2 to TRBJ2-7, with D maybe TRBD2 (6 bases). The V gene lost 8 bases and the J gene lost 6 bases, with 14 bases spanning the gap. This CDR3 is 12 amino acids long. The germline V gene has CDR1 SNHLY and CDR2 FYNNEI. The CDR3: CASSGTPLEQYF. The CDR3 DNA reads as TGTGCCAGCTCCGGGACTCCCCTCGAGCAGTACTTC.

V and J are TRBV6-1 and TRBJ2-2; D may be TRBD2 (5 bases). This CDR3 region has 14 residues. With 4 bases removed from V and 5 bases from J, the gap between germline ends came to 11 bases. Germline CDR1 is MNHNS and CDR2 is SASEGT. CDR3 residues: CASSAGIETGELFF. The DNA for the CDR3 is TGTGCCAGCAGTGCCGGGATTGAAACCGGGGAGCTGTTTTTT.

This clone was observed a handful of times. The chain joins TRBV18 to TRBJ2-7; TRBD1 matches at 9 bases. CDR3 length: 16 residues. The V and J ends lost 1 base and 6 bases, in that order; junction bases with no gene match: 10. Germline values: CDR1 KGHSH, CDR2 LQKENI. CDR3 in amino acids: CASSPRVPGTGFEQYF. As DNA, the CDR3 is TGTGCCAGCTCACCACGGGTTCCGGGGACAGGGTTCGAGCAGTACTTC.